This TCR beta chain was found in a study of T cells in Graves' hyperthyroidism and ophthalmopathy. Whole-study results and caveats: Patients with ophthalmopathy were separated from those with stable hyperthyroidism by a 13 V-J model. In blood, most of the thyroid clonotypes expanded above 0.001 were also present.

RNA transcripts yielded amplified TCR beta CDR3 regions. With the HTBI primer set, the TCR CDR3 went through a first round of RT-PCR. TCRdb fed the multiplex PCR reads into MiXCR, producing one record per CDR3 protein. The sample consists of around 340,000 distinct CDR3 sequences, approximately 16% of them appearing once. This clonotype was counted ten times or more. Its antigen is unknown. The study enrolled patients aged 18 to 65 with newly diagnosed hyperthyroidism of under 2 months' duration. Germline V lookup: CDR1 MDHEN, CDR2 SYDVKM. The CDR3 loop spans 13 amino acids. Trimming took off 6 bases at V and 3 bases at J, with 9 bases between the two ends.

The specimen sequenced was blood. The source is a man younger than 45 with Graves' hyperthyroidism. The rearrangement joins TRBV28 to TRBJ1-5, with D unresolved. The CDR3 DNA is TGTGCCAGCAGACCAAACTCCAATCAGCCCCAGCATTTT. It translates to CASRPNSNQPQHF.